The clone carrying this TCR beta chain has a count of ten or more. Its antigen is still unknown. In TCRdb, the reads were re-called with MiXCR into one record per CDR3 protein. This table holds more than 95,000 distinct CDR3 sequences, more than 25% found once. The data stem from a study of T cell repertoires in cytomegalovirus infection. Study-level background: From public TCR beta signatures came an indication of both CMV infection and matching HLA type. General study findings and limits: Cumulative public TCR beta family frequency identified CMV carriers with the relevant HLA. Ex vivo responses were dominated by HLA-C-restricted CMV-specific TCR beta clonotypes.

CDR3 length: 15 amino acids. Between the trimmed V and J ends, which lost 2 bases and 7 bases, there was a span of 15 bases. The clonotype comes from a human donor in good health (CMV status not recorded). Some clones in this sample may be carry-over from other donors' samples. This sample comprised CD8+ T cells from cultured PBMCs, obtained from culture after CMV antigen stimulation. The chain combines TRBV12-3 or TRBV12-4 with TRBJ1-5, with D perhaps TRBD1 (5 bases). CDR3 protein: CASSLSQGWEQPQHF. In nucleotides, the CDR3 is TGTGCCAGCAGTTTATCCCAGGGATGGGAGCAGCCCCAGCATTTT.